The T cell receptor (beta chain) described here comes from a study of T cells in Graves' hyperthyroidism and ophthalmopathy. Points from the study as a whole: Peripheral blood also featured most of the thyroid clonotypes expanded above 0.001.

Each patient was aged 18 to 65 and had newly diagnosed hyperthyroidism of under 2 months' duration. The TCR beta CDR3 regions underwent amplification using RNA transcripts as the source. First-round RT-PCR of the TCR CDR3 relied on the HTBI primer set. From the multiplex PCR reads, TCRdb called clonotypes with MiXCR, one entry per CDR3 protein. Among fewer than 750,000 distinct CDR3 sequences listed, about 43% were seen once. From germline, CDR1 is DFQATT and CDR2 SNEGSKA (reference sequence). The CDR3 totals 8 residues. V lost 4 bases, J lost 6 bases, and 0 bases lay in between. Concerning this clonotype itself: The antigen is not known.

The receptor was derived from a woman in her late teens or twenties with Graves' hyperthyroidism. The sequenced material came from peripheral blood or thyroid tissue (not recorded which). The rearrangement uses TRBV20-1 and TRBJ1-1; D not resolved. The CDR3 sequence is CSATEAFF. In nucleotides, the CDR3 is TGCAGTGCTACTGAAGCTTTCTTT.